These T cell receptor beta chains were read from a single sample in a study of regulatory T cells in long-lasting Graves disease. TCRdb analysed the multiplex PCR reads with MiXCR anew, one entry per CDR3 protein. The data contain approximately 400,000 distinct CDR3 sequences, 15% to 18% of them singletons. The sequencing used peripheral blood mononuclear cells (PBMCs), collected at new diagnosis, from a patient treated with antithyroid drugs. These receptors originate from a female donor with Graves disease. Both conserved end residues are trimmed from each CDR3.

V gene	J gene	CDR3 length	CDR3 protein
TRBV20-1	TRBJ1-3	17	SARVNPHSQGPSGNTIY
TRBV7-9	TRBJ1-2	12	ASSLIREDYGYT
TRBV28	TRBJ2-7	12	ASSSGIQVNEQY
TRBV27	TRBJ2-3	16	ASSGQGWGFGGTDTQY
TRBV2	TRBJ2-3	12	ASSELQTTDTQY
TRBV27	TRBJ2-7	12	ASRPPWTDYEQY
TRBV11-2	TRBJ1-1	13	ASSLGTGFETEAF
TRBV20-1	TRBJ2-6	15	SALTRDRYSGANVLT
TRBV12-3/TRBV12-4	TRBJ2-3	14	ASSLGGLAGADTQY
TRBV12-3/TRBV12-4	TRBJ2-1	17	ASSSRAGFRDRVDNEQF
TRBV7-2	TRBJ2-7	12	ASSARQTPYEQY
TRBV6-2/TRBV6-3	TRBJ2-5	11	ASSWAVQETQY
TRBV3-1	TRBJ2-1	15	ASSQEFRREGPNEQF
TRBV12-3/TRBV12-4	TRBJ1-6	11	ASSLSDNSPLH
TRBV2	TRBJ2-7	12	ASGSGQGAYEQY
TRBV5-1	TRBJ2-2	13	ASSLPGGDTGELF
TRBV27	TRBJ1-1	10	ASARGATEAF
TRBV9	TRBJ2-2	12	ASSVGRLSGELF
TRBV11-2	TRBJ2-3	13	ASSGGLARIDTQY
TRBV6-1	TRBJ2-3	11	ASRETSPDTQY
TRBV4-2	TRBJ1-2	15	ASSQDLSLRQPYGYT
TRBV6-1	TRBJ2-2	13	ASSAQGQGTGELF
TRBV5-5	TRBJ2-5	14	ASSLAPTVIQETQY
TRBV20-1	TRBJ2-2	14	SARATSGRNTGELF
TRBV27	TRBJ2-1	12	ASRGGQGAWEQF
TRBV27	TRBJ2-7	14	ASSLSSGTSFHEQY
TRBV12-3/TRBV12-4	TRBJ2-3	14	ASSFRAGDFTDTQY
TRBV30	TRBJ1-1	12	AWRVRQKNTEAF
TRBV7-3	TRBJ2-2	15	ASSLIRDRANTGELF
TRBV29-1	TRBJ2-2	14	SVETLGQGATGELF
TRBV3-1	TRBJ1-2	11	ASSRAFDGGYT
TRBV4-1	TRBJ1-1	13	ASSRRGGLNTEAF
TRBV20-1	TRBJ2-3	13	SASLGTSGTDTQY
TRBV4-1	TRBJ2-3	11	ASSQDRKNTQY
TRBV7-9	TRBJ2-3	11	ASRGPGPDTQY
TRBV5-1	TRBJ1-2	11	ASSSARAYGYT
TRBV4-1	TRBJ2-7	12	ASSQSSAGGEQY
TRBV14	TRBJ1-4	14	ASSQEIGTGVRKLF
TRBV20-1	TRBJ2-7	12	SARSRDGVNEQY
TRBV4-3	TRBJ2-3	14	ASSQAGLAVGDTQY
TRBV10-3	TRBJ2-5	14	AISESAGGFGETQY
TRBV3-1	TRBJ2-1	14	ASSQDGLAAYNEQF
TRBV7-9	TRBJ2-4	13	ASSLGGLRVNIQY
TRBV28	TRBJ1-1	12	ASSYQTMNTEAF
TRBV6-2/TRBV6-3	TRBJ2-2	18	ASSCFCSISGRLNTGELF
TRBV7-9	TRBJ2-5	14	ASSLVFSGRQETQY
TRBV2	TRBJ1-2	12	ASRPQGATFGYT
TRBV4-1	TRBJ2-5	13	ASSQAWGRDKTQY
TRBV27	TRBJ1-1	13	AVHRDRAPNTEAF
TRBV12-3/TRBV12-4	TRBJ1-2	11	ASSFGPPEGYT
TRBV20-1	TRBJ2-7	11	SALGLAASEQY